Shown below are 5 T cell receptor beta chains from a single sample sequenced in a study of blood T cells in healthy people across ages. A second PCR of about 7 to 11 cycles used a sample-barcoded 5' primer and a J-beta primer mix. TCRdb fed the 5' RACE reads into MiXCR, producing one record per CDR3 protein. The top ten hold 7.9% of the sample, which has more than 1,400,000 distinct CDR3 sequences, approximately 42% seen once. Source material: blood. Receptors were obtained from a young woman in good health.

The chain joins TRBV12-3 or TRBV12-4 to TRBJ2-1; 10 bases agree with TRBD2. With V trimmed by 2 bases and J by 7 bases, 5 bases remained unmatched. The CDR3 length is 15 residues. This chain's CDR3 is CASSLMASGRNEQFF. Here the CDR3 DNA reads TGTGCCAGCAGTTTAATGGCTAGCGGGAGAAATGAGCAGTTCTTC.

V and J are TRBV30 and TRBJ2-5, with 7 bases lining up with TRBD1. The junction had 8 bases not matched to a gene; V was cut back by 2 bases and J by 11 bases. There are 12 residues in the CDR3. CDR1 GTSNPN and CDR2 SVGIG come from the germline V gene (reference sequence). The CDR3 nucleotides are TGTGCCTGGAGTTACGGGACAGCTAAGCAGTACTTC. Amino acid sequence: CAWSYGTAKQYF.

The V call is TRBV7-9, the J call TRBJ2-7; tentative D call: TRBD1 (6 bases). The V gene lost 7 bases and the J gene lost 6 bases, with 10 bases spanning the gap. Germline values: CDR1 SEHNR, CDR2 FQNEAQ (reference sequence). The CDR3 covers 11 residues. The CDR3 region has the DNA TGTGCCAGCACAAAAGGGGGCGAGCAGTACTTC. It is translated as CASTKGGEQYF.

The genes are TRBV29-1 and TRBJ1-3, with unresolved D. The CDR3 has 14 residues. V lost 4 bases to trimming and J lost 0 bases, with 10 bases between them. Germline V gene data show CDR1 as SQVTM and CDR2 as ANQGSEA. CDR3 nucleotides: TGCAGCGTTGGGATCGGTGTCTCTGGAAACACCATATATTTT. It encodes CSVGIGVSGNTIYF.

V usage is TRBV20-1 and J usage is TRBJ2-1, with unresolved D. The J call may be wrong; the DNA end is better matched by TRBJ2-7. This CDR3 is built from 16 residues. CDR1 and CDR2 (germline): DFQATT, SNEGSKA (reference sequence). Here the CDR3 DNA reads TGCAGTGCTAGAGAGCTGGGGTCGGGTATTAGGAATGAGCAGTACTTC. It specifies CSARELGSGIRNEQYF.